This T cell receptor beta chain was sequenced during a study of blood T cell repertoires in COVID-19. Ten or more counts support this clone. Trimming pared 2 bases from V and 5 bases from J, leaving 15 bases between. Germline CDR1 is LGHDT and CDR2 is YNNKEL (reference sequence). The CDR3 length is 15 residues. This study enrolled people aged about 18 to 95 from about two dozen US geographic areas. Recovered status applied to Cohort 3 donors who had two consecutive negative PCRs. It also applied to those with clearance or with symptom resolution. Source study methods: Estimation of nucleated cell counts was performed using reference gene primer amplification. Libraries were prepared by immunoSEQ multiplex PCR; TCRdb keeps only in-frame clonotypes and omits some of them. The V and J calls and clone size are taken from that table; D and trimming were inferred from the DNA. The sample has roughly 360,000 clones; under 85% are singletons.

The sequenced sample was PBMCs or T cells enriched from blood (not recorded which). The receptor comes from a woman between 45 and 60 years old who had recovered from COVID-19. The rearrangement joins TRBV3-1 (or the pseudogene TRBV3-2) to TRBJ1-2; D is unresolved. The CDR3 region is CASSQQTPLRYGYTF. In nucleotides, the CDR3 is TGTGCCAGCAGCCAACAAACCCCCTTGAGGTATGGCTACACCTTC.